A single sample gave rise to the 30 T cell receptor beta chains below, sequenced in a study of identical twins. From the 5' RACE reads, TCRdb called clonotypes with MiXCR, one entry per CDR3 protein. In the table there are under 350,000 distinct CDR3 sequences, 9.5% of which are singletons. A further study also used this sample, focusing on yellow fever vaccine responses in identical twins.

Sample: CD8+ T cells sorted from blood. These receptors all come from a woman between 18 and 29 years old in good health.

This clonotype came up a few times. The chain recombines TRBV28 with TRBJ2-1; 11 positions match TRBD2. The CDR3 is 15 residues long. Germline CDR1 reads MDHEN; CDR2 reads SYDVKM. J was trimmed by 9 bases and V by 4 bases; bases with no gene match: 8. DNA for the CDR3: TGTGCCAGCAGTTCACGACTAGCGGGATATGGTGAGCAGTTCTTC. This sequence encodes CASSSRLAGYGEQFF.

This clonotype has a count of ten or more. The chain uses TRBV20-1 and TRBJ2-3, with 9 bases aligning to TRBD2. In germline, CDR1 is DFQATT, CDR2 SNEGSKA (reference sequence). Trimming took 6 bases from V and 3 from J; bases not matched to a gene: 13. The CDR3 contains 16 residues. The CDR3 here is CSAPLSLAGWTDTQYF. In DNA form, the CDR3 reads TGCAGTGCCCCTCTGAGCCTAGCGGGGTGGACAGATACGCAGTATTTT.

Comments on this clonotype: A much larger clone sits a single nucleotide away, making a read error possible. This rearrangement joins TRBV6-2 or TRBV6-3 to TRBJ2-3; no clear D. Looked up from germline, CDR1 is MNHEY and CDR2 is SVGEGT. This CDR3 comprises 14 residues. The V end lost 0 bases, the J end lost 0 bases, and 4 bases lay between the germline ends. DNA for the CDR3: TGTGCCAGCAGTTACTCGACTAGCACAGATACGCAGTATTTT. This translates into CASSYSTSTDTQYF.

The J gene is TRBJ2-7, the V gene TRBV18, with D possibly being TRBD2 (5 bases). The CDR3 is 14 residues long. CDR1 KGHSH and CDR2 LQKENI come from the germline V gene. Trimming cost V 4 bases and J 1 base, with 11 bases left between them. The CDR3, as DNA: TGTGCCAGCTCACAGACTGGGAGATCCTACGAGCAGTACTTC. Translation: CASSQTGRSYEQYF.

This clonotype has only a few counts. This chain connects TRBV12-3 or TRBV12-4 to TRBJ1-1; D is perhaps TRBD1 (5 bases). Deletions cut 5 bases from V and 7 bases from J, with 11 bases between. The CDR3 is 12 residues long. CDR3 loop: CASSTQGIEAFF. CDR3 bases: TGTGCCAGCAGTACCCAGGGAATTGAAGCTTTCTTT.

The table lists this clonotype with many counts. DNA for the CDR3: TGTGCCAGCAGCGGGGATATCTACGAGCAGTACTTC. The encoded protein is CASSGDIYEQYF. J is TRBJ2-7 and V is TRBV5-6; D is undetermined. The CDR3 has 12 residues. V lost 4 bases, J lost 3 bases, and 8 bases lay in between. CDR1 and CDR2 (germline): SGHDT, YYEEEE.

The chain carries TRBV5-1 and TRBJ2-7; D not resolved. The length of the CDR3 is 14 residues. V was clipped by 0 bases and J by 0 bases, with 7 bases between them. Germline CDR1 and CDR2: SGHRS and YFSETQ. The CDR3 loop reads CASSLASISYEQYF. CDR3 nucleotide sequence: TGCGCCAGCAGCTTGGCTTCAATCTCCTACGAGCAGTACTTC. Using reference TRBV5-1 and TRBJ2-7 for the parts outside the CDR3, the full variable domain is KAGVTQTPRYLIKTRGQQVTLSCSPISGHRSVSWYQQTPGQGLQFLFEYFSETQRNKGNFPGRFSGRQFSNSRSEMNVSTLELGDSALYLCASSLASISYEQYFGPGTRLTVT.

V usage is TRBV7-6 and J usage is TRBJ2-1; the match to TRBD2 covers 7 bases. This CDR3 comprises 16 residues. Germline assignment: CDR1 SGHVS and CDR2 FNYEAQ. The ends lost 5 bases at V and 6 bases at J; junction bases unmatched: 13. CDR3 nucleotides: TGTGCCAGCAGCGGAGCTAGCGGCTTGGATTTCAATGAGCAGTTCTTC. As protein: CASSGASGLDFNEQFF. The full variable domain, with the rest looked up from reference TRBV7-6 and TRBJ2-1, is GAGVSQSPRYKVTKRGQDVALRCDPISGHVSLYWYRQALGQGPEFLTYFNYEAQQDKSGLPNDRFSAERPEGSISTLTIQRTEQRDSAMYRCASSGASGLDFNEQFFGPGTRLTVL.

The rearrangement joins TRBV20-1 to TRBJ2-7; D might be TRBD1 (5 bases). Trimming cost V 3 bases and J 3 bases, with 9 bases left between them. CDR3 size: 12 residues. The germline V gene encodes CDR1 DFQATT and CDR2 SNEGSKA (reference sequence). The chain's CDR3 is CSARGQHYEQYF. As DNA, the CDR3 is TGCAGTGCTAGGGGGCAGCACTACGAGCAGTACTTC.

This clonotype has ten or more counts. The rearrangement uses TRBV29-1 and TRBJ2-7; D is undetermined. Germline CDR1 and CDR2: SQVTM and ANQGSEA. Trimming removed 4 bases from V and 3 bases from J, with 13 bases in between. The CDR3 extends over 13 amino acids. The CDR3 protein is CSVAQTEIYEQYF. DNA for the CDR3: TGCAGCGTTGCCCAGACGGAGATCTACGAGCAGTACTTC.

The CDR3 spells CASSVWTGETYEQYF. The CDR3, as DNA: TGTGCCAGCAGCGTCTGGACAGGGGAAACCTACGAGCAGTACTTC. The chain employs TRBV7-2 and TRBJ2-7, with 9 nucleotides matching TRBD1. The junction had 7 bases not matched to a gene; V was cut back by 5 bases and J by 2 bases. CDR1 SGHTA and CDR2 FQGNSA come from the germline V gene. CDR3 length: 15 residues. Full variable domain (remainder filled in from reference TRBV7-2 and TRBJ2-7): GAGVSQSPSNKVTEKGKDVELRCDPISGHTALYWYRQSLGQGLEFLIYFQGNSAPDKSGLPSDRFSAERTGGSVSTLTIQRTQQEDSAVYLCASSVWTGETYEQYFGPGTRLTVT.

This clonotype was detected a few times. The chain combines TRBV15 with TRBJ2-3; a weak D match, TRBD1 (5 bases). Germline V CDR1 and CDR2: LNHNV, YYDKDF (reference sequence). This CDR3 is built from 15 residues. The germline V and J ends were trimmed by 5 bases and 2 bases, with 14 bases remaining between them. CDR3 loop: CATSGSQGHTDTQYF. In DNA, the CDR3 is TGTGCCACCAGCGGATCCCAGGGTCACACAGATACGCAGTATTTT.

This clonotype was counted only a few times. This chain joins TRBV7-6 and TRBJ2-7; D assignment may be TRBD1 or TRBD2 (6 bases each). Deletions cut 3 bases from V and 3 bases from J, with 15 bases between. This CDR3 comprises 15 residues. Germline CDR1 is SGHVS and CDR2 is FNYEAQ. The CDR3 reads CASSFGGTGSYEQYF. The CDR3 nucleotides are TGTGCCAGCAGCTTCGGGGGCACAGGGAGCTACGAGCAGTACTTC. Combining the CDR3 with reference TRBV7-6 and TRBJ2-7 gives the whole variable domain GAGVSQSPRYKVTKRGQDVALRCDPISGHVSLYWYRQALGQGPEFLTYFNYEAQQDKSGLPNDRFSAERPEGSISTLTIQRTEQRDSAMYRCASSFGGTGSYEQYFGPGTRLTVT.

The J gene is TRBJ1-5, the V gene TRBV28; possible D gene TRBD1, 5 bases. V dropped 2 bases and J dropped 1 base, with 12 bases sitting between them. Per the germline V gene, CDR1 is MDHEN and CDR2 is SYDVKM. The CDR3 spans 16 residues. CDR3 DNA sequence: TGTGCCAGCAGTTTAGTACAGGCAAGGAGCAATCAGCCCCAGCATTTT. Encoded protein: CASSLVQARSNQPQHF.

V gene TRBV6-5 combines with J gene TRBJ1-3, with D tentatively TRBD1 (5 bases). The germline V and J ends were trimmed by 2 bases and 2 bases, with 7 bases remaining between them. The CDR3 runs 14 residues. Germline V gives CDR1 MNHEY, CDR2 SVGAGI. CDR3 sequence: CASSYPGTGNTIYF. The CDR3 DNA follows: TGTGCCAGCAGTTACCCAGGGACTGGAAACACCATATATTTT.

This clonotype was counted between two and nine times. The chain joins TRBV6-1 to TRBJ1-1; TRBD1 agrees at 9 bases. Germline V CDR1 and CDR2: MNHNS, SASEGT. With V trimmed by 6 bases and J by 5 bases, 7 bases remained unmatched. The CDR3 has 14 amino acids. DNA for the CDR3: TGTGCCAGCAGCCCAGACAGGGGGAAGACTGAAGCTTTCTTT. Translating it yields CASSPDRGKTEAFF.

This clonotype was seen ten or more times. The chain uses TRBV4-1 and TRBJ2-1; 10 nucleotides align to TRBD2. In germline, CDR1 is MGHRA, CDR2 YSYEKL. Trimming removed 0 bases from V and 9 bases from J; junction bases left unmatched: 14. This CDR3 comprises 18 residues. The DNA of the CDR3 is TGCGCCAGCAGCCAAGATCGATCAAGACTAGCGGGTTCCAGTGAGCAGTTCTTC. It is translated as CASSQDRSRLAGSSEQFF.

The V and J genes are TRBV6-2 or TRBV6-3 and TRBJ2-1; no definite D call. The V gene lost 6 bases and the J gene lost 8 bases, with 14 bases spanning the gap. Germline lookup yields CDR1 MNHEY and CDR2 SVGEGT. The length of the CDR3 is 13 residues. DNA of the CDR3: TGTGCCAGCAGCTCAGCGCTTGAGGATGAGCAGTTCTTC. Translating gives CASSSALEDEQFF.

The chain couples TRBV20-1 to TRBJ2-7; 7 bases match TRBD2. The V segment lost 6 bases and the J segment 5 bases; nucleotides outside the gene matches: 13. This CDR3 has 14 amino acids. Germline V gene data show CDR1 as DFQATT and CDR2 as SNEGSKA (reference sequence). CDR3 sequence reads: CSAKVREGRHEQYF. The CDR3 coding sequence is TGCAGTGCAAAGGTGAGGGAGGGCCGGCACGAGCAGTACTTC.

Points on this clonotype: This sequence may be a read error, since a much larger clone differs from it by one base. The chain combines TRBV4-1 with TRBJ2-4, with TRBD1 as a possible D gene (6 bases). CDR1 is MGHRA, CDR2 YSYEKL, per germline. The CDR3 has 16 residues. The CDR3 sequence is CASSRDTSLAENIQYF. The CDR3 nucleotides are TGCGCCAGCAGTCGGGACACCTCCCTAGCCGAAAACATTCAGTACTTC.

This clonotype was detected many times. The chain is built from TRBV12-3 or TRBV12-4 and TRBJ1-4; 7 bases are a match to TRBD1. V lost 11 bases and J lost 8; bases outside the gene matches: 11. The length of the CDR3 is 13 residues. The CDR3 is CADSTGLGEKLFF. CDR3 sequence (DNA): TGTGCCGACTCGACAGGGCTAGGGGAAAAACTGTTTTTT.

This clonotype was seen more than once but under ten times. The CDR3 coding sequence is TGCGCCAGCAGCCAAGCCTCTCGGACAGGGGCTCCCTACGAGCAGTACTTC. As protein: CASSQASRTGAPYEQYF. The genes are TRBV4-3 and TRBJ2-7; 9 nucleotides match TRBD1. The CDR3 consists of 17 residues. Trimming cost V 1 base and J 2 bases; bases outside gene matches: 9. Per germline, CDR1 LGHNA and CDR2 YSLEER.

The genes are TRBV11-1 and TRBJ2-2; TRBD2 matches at 8 bases. This CDR3 has 18 amino acids. V shed 3 bases, J shed 3 bases, and the junction held 12 bases outside the gene matches. Germline V gene lookup returns CDR1 SGHAT and CDR2 FQDESV (reference sequence). CDR3 in amino acids: CASSLFHGRAKDTGELFF. CDR3 nucleotides: TGTGCCAGCAGCTTGTTTCACGGGAGGGCCAAGGACACCGGGGAGCTGTTTTTT.

This clonotype was recorded many times. The gene calls are TRBV21-1 and TRBJ2-1; TRBD2, the D gene given by the table, was not confirmed from the DNA. TRBV21-1 is a pseudogene locus. This CDR3 is 16 amino acids long. The CDR3 DNA is TGTGCCAGCAGCAAAGTCCGGAGGTTCCCCTACAATGAGCAGTTCTTC. Its translation: CASSKVRRFPYNEQFF.

This clonotype was seen more than once but under ten times. The V and J genes are TRBV9 and TRBJ2-5; 9 nucleotides line up with TRBD1. The CDR3 consists of 15 residues. V lost 0 bases to trimming and J lost 2 bases; unmatched junction nucleotides: 2. Germline V lookup: CDR1 SGDLS, CDR2 YYNGEE. The CDR3 sequence: CASSVDRGPQETQYF. In nucleotides, the CDR3 is TGTGCCAGCAGCGTAGACAGGGGGCCTCAAGAGACCCAGTACTTC.

The chain carries TRBV5-1 and TRBJ2-7, with 9 bases lining up with TRBD1. The CDR3 loop spans 15 amino acids. The germline V gene encodes CDR1 SGHRS and CDR2 YFSETQ. The V and J ends lost 3 bases and 3 bases, in that order; junction bases with no gene match: 7. The CDR3: CASSYWTGEDYEQYF. The DNA for the CDR3 is TGCGCCAGCAGCTACTGGACAGGGGAAGACTACGAGCAGTACTTC. The full variable domain, rest sourced from reference TRBV5-1 and TRBJ2-7, is KAGVTQTPRYLIKTRGQQVTLSCSPISGHRSVSWYQQTPGQGLQFLFEYFSETQRNKGNFPGRFSGRQFSNSRSEMNVSTLELGDSALYLCASSYWTGEDYEQYFGPGTRLTVT.

This clonotype was counted a few times. The rearrangement joins TRBV24-1 to TRBJ2-2; 9 nucleotides match TRBD1. J gave up 7 bases and V 9 bases, and 8 bases lay outside the gene matches. There are 14 residues in the CDR3. Looked up from germline, CDR1 is KGHDR and CDR2 is SFDVKD. The DNA of the CDR3 is TGTGCCACCGGCGGACAGGGGATCTTCGGGGAGCTGTTTTTT. As protein: CATGGQGIFGELFF.

This rearrangement joins TRBV11-1 to TRBJ2-1, with 11 bases lining up with TRBD2. The germline CDR1 and CDR2 sequences are SGHAT and FQDESV (reference sequence). This CDR3 comprises 19 residues. Losses at the gene ends were 5 bases for V and 0 bases for J; bases not matched to a gene: 12. The CDR3 DNA follows: TGTGCCAGCAGCCCCCCAATTAGCGGGGGGGTGCCCTCCTACAATGAGCAGTTCTTC. Amino acid sequence: CASSPPISGGVPSYNEQFF. The full variable domain, completed using reference TRBV11-1 and TRBJ2-1, is EAEVAQSPRYKITEKSQAVAFWCDPISGHATLYWYRQILGQGPELLVQFQDESVVDDSQLPKDRFSAERLKGVDSTLKIQPAELGDSAMYLCASSPPISGGVPSYNEQFFGPGTRLTVL.

This clonotype came up many times. V is TRBV7-9 and J is TRBJ2-5; TRBD1 is a possible D gene (5 bases). V was shortened by 4 bases and J by 2 bases, with 8 bases between the two germline ends. The CDR3 has 13 amino acids. The germline V gene encodes CDR1 SEHNR and CDR2 FQNEAQ (reference sequence). The chain's CDR3 is CASSWGRQETQYF. CDR3 in DNA: TGTGCCAGCAGCTGGGGCAGGCAAGAGACCCAGTACTTC.

The V gene is TRBV2, the J gene TRBJ1-4, with 10 positions matching TRBD1. The germline V gene encodes CDR1 SNHLY and CDR2 FYNNEI. J was trimmed by 8 bases and V by 6 bases; bases with no gene match: 0. The CDR3 sequence is 12 residues long. The CDR3 protein is CASRGQGEKLFF. CDR3 bases: TGTGCCAGCAGGGGACAGGGGGAAAAACTGTTTTTT. Full variable domain (remainder filled in from reference TRBV2 and TRBJ1-4): EPEVTQTPSHQVTQMGQEVILRCVPISNHLYFYWYRQILGQKVEFLVSFYNNEISEKSEIFDDQFSVERPDGSNFTLKIRSTKLEDSAMYFCASRGQGEKLFFGSGTQLSVL.